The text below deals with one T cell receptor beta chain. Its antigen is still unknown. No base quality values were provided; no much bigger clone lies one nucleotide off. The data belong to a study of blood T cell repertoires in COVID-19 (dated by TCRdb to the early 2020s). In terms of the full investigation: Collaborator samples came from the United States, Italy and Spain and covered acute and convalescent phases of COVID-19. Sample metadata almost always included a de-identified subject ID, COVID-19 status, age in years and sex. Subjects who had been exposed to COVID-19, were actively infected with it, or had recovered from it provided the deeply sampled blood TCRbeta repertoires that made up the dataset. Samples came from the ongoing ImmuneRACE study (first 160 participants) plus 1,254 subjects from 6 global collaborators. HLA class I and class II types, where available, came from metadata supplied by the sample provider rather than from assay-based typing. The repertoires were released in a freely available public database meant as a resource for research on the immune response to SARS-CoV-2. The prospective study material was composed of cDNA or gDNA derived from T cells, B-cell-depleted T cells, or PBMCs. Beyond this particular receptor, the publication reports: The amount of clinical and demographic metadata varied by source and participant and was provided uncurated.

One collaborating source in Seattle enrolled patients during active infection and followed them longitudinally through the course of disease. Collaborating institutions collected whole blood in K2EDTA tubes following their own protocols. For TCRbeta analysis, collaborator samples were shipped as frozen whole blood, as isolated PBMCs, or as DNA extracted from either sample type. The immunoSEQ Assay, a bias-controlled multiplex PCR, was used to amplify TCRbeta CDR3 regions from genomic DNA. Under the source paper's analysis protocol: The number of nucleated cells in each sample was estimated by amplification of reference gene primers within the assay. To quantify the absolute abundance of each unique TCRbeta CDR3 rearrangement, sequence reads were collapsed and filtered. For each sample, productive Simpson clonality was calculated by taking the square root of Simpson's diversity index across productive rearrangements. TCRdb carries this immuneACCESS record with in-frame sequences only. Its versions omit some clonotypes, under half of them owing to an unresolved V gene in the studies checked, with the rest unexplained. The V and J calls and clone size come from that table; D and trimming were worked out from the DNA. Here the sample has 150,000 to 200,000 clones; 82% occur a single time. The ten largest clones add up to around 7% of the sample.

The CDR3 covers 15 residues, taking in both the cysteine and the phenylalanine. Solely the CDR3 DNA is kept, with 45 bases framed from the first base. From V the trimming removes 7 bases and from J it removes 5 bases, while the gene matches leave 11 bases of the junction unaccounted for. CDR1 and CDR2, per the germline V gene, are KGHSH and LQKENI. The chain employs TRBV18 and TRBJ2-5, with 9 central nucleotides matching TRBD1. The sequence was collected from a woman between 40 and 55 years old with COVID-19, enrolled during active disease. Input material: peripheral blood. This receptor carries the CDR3 CASLLGQGSSETQYF. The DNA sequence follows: TGTGCCAGCTTACTAGGACAGGGGTCCTCGGAGACCCAGTACTTC.